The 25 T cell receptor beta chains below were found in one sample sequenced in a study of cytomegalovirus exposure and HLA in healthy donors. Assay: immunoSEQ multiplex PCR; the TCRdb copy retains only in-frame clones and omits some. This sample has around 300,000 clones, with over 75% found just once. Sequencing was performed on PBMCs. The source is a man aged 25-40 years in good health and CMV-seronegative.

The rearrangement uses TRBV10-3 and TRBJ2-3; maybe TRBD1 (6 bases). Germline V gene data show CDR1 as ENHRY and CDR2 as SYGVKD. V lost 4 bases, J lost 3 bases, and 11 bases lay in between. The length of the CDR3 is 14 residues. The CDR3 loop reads CAISARGTTDTQYF. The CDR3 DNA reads TGTGCCATCAGTGCTAGGGGGACAACAGATACGCAGTATTTT.

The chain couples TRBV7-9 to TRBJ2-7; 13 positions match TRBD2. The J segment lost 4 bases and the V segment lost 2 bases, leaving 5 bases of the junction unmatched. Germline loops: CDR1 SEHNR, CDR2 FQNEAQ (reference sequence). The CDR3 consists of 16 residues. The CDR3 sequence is CASSLSPGLAGYEQYF. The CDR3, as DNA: TGTGCCAGCAGCTTAAGCCCGGGACTAGCGGGGTACGAGCAGTACTTC.

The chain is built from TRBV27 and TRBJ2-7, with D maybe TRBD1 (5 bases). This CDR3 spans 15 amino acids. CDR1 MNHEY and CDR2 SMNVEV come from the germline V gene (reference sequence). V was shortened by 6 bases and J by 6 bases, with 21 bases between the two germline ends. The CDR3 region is CASSAKSARVGEQYF. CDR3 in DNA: TGTGCCAGCAGCGCCAAGTCGGCCAGGGTGGGCGAGCAGTACTTC.

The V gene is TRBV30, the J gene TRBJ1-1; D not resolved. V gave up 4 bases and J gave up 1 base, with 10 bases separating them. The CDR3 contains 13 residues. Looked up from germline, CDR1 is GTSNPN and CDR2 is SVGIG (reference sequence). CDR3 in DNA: TGTGCCTGGACGTTGGCGGGGAACACTGAAGCTTTCTTT. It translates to CAWTLAGNTEAFF.

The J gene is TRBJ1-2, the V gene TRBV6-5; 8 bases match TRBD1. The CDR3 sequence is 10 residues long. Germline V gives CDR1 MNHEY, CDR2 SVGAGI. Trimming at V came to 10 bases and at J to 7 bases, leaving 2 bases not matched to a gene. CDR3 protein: CATGTGGYTF. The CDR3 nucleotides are TGTGCCACCGGGACAGGTGGCTACACCTTC.

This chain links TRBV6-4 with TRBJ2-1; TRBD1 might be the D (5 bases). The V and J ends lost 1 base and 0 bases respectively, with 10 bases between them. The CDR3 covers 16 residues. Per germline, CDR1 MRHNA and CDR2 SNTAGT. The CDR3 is CASSDLGVSSYNEQFF. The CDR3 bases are TGTGCCAGCAGTGACTTAGGGGTGAGCTCCTACAATGAGCAGTTCTTC.

CDR3 sequence (DNA): TGCGCCAGCAGCCCAACCCCGCCAGTCTACGAGCAGTACTTC. Its protein is CASSPTPPVYEQYF. The rearrangement joins TRBV5-1 to TRBJ2-7; no firm D call. CDR1 and CDR2 (germline): SGHRS, YFSETQ. V was trimmed by 4 bases and J by 3 bases, leaving 14 bases between them. This CDR3 comprises 14 residues. The whole variable domain, filled in from reference TRBV5-1 and TRBJ2-7, reads KAGVTQTPRYLIKTRGQQVTLSCSPISGHRSVSWYQQTPGQGLQFLFEYFSETQRNKGNFPGRFSGRQFSNSRSEMNVSTLELGDSALYLCASSPTPPVYEQYFGPGTRLTVT.

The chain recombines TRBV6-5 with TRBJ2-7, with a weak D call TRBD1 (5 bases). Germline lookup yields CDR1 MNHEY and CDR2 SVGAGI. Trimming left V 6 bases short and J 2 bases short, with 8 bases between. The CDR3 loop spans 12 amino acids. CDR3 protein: CASRDTPYEQYF. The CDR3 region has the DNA TGTGCCAGCAGGGACACTCCCTACGAGCAGTACTTC.

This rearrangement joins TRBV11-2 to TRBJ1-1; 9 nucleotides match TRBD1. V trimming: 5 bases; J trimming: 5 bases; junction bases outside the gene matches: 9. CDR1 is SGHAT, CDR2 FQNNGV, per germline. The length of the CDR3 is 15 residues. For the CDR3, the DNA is TGTGCCAGCAGCGGGAGGGACAGGGTCAGGACTGAAGCTTTCTTT. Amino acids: CASSGRDRVRTEAFF.

CDR3 DNA: TGTGCCAGCAGTGAAGCGGATCCTGGCGGGGGCCTCTACGAGCAGTACTTC. Protein product: CASSEADPGGGLYEQYF. The chain links TRBV2 to TRBJ2-7; maybe TRBD2 (7 bases). Germline V gene data show CDR1 as SNHLY and CDR2 as FYNNEI. With 0 bases removed from V and 3 bases from J, the gap between germline ends came to 18 bases. CDR3 length equals 17 residues.

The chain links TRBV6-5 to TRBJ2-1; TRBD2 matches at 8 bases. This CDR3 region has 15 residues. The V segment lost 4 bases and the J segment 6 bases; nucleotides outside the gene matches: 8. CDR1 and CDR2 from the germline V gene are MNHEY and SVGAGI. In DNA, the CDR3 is TGTGCCAGCAGTTCCCCGGGGGGGCCCAGCAATGAGCAGTTCTTC. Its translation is CASSSPGGPSNEQFF.

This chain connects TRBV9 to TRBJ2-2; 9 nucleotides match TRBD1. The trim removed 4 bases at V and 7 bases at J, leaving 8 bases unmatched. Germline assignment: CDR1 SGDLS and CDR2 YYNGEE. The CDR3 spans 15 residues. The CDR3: CASSPGTGLIGELFF. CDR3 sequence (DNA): TGTGCCAGCAGCCCCGGGACAGGGTTGATCGGGGAGCTGTTTTTT.

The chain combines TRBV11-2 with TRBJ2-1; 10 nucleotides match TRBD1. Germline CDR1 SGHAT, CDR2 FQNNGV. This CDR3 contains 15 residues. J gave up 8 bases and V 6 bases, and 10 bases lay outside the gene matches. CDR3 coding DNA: TGTGCCAGCAGAACCGGGACAGGGGTCGGGGATGAGCAGTTCTTC. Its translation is CASRTGTGVGDEQFF. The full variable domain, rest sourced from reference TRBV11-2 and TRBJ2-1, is EAGVAQSPRYKIIEKRQSVAFWCNPISGHATLYWYQQILGQGPKLLIQFQNNGVVDDSQLPKDRFSAERLKGVDSTLKIQPAKLEDSAVYLCASRTGTGVGDEQFFGPGTRLTVL.

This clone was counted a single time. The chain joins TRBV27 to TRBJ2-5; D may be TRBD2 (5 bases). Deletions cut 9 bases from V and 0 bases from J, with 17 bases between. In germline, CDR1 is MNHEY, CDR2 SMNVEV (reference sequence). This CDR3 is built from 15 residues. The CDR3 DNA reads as TGTGCCAGTGGGCGGGTTCCCTCGTACCAAGAGACCCAGTACTTC. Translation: CASGRVPSYQETQYF.

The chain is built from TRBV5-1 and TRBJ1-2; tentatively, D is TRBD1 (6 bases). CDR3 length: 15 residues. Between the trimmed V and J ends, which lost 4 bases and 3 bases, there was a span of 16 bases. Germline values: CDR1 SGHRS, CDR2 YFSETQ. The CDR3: CASSRTDSPHYGYTF. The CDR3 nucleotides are TGCGCCAGCAGCAGGACAGACAGCCCTCACTATGGCTACACCTTC. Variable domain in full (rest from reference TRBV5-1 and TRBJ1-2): KAGVTQTPRYLIKTRGQQVTLSCSPISGHRSVSWYQQTPGQGLQFLFEYFSETQRNKGNFPGRFSGRQFSNSRSEMNVSTLELGDSALYLCASSRTDSPHYGYTFGSGTRLTVV.

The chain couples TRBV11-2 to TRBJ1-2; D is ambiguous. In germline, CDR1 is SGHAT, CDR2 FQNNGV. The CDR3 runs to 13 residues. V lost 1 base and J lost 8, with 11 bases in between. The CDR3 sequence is CASSLGPGRGYTF. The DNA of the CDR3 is TGTGCCAGCAGCTTAGGTCCGGGTAGGGGCTACACCTTC.

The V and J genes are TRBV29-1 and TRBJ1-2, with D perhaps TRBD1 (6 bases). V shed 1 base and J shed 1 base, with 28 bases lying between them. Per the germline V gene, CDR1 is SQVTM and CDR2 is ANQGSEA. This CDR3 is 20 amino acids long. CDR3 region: CSVEGGGRAPGDNYNYGYTF. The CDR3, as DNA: TGCAGCGTTGAAGGAGGAGGCCGAGCGCCCGGGGACAACTATAACTATGGCTACACCTTC. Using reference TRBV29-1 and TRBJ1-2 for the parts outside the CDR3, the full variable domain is SAVISQKPSRDICQRGTSLTIQCQVDSQVTMMFWYRQQPGQSLTLIATANQGSEATYESGFVIDKFPISRPNLTFSTLTVSNMSPEDSSIYLCSVEGGGRAPGDNYNYGYTFGSGTRLTVV.

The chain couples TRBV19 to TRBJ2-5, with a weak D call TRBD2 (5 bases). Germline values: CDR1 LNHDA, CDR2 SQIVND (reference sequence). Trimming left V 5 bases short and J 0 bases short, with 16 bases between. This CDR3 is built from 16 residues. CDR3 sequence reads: CASSPPFRGNQETQYF. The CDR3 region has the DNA TGTGCCAGTAGTCCCCCCTTCCGGGGTAACCAAGAGACCCAGTACTTC.

CDR3 sequence (DNA): TGCGCCAGCAGCCAAAAGCAACAGGCAGATACGCAGTATTTT. This encodes CASSQKQQADTQYF. The chain has TRBV5-1 and TRBJ2-3, with D perhaps TRBD1 (5 bases). Germline values: CDR1 SGHRS, CDR2 YFSETQ. Between the trimmed V and J ends, which lost 4 bases and 4 bases, there was a span of 13 bases. The CDR3 has 14 residues.

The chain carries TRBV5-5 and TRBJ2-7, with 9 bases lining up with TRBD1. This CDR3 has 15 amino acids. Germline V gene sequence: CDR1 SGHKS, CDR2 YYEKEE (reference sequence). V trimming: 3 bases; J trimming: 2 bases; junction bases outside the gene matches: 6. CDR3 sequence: CASSYSGQGTYEQYF. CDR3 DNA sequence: TGTGCCAGCAGCTATTCGGGACAGGGTACCTACGAGCAGTACTTC.

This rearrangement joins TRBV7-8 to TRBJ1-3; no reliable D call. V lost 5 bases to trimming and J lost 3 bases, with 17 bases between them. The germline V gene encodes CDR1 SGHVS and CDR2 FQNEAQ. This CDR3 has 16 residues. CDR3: CASSPSRSVRGNTIYF. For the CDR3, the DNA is TGTGCCAGCAGCCCCTCCCGGTCGGTGCGTGGAAACACCATATATTTT.

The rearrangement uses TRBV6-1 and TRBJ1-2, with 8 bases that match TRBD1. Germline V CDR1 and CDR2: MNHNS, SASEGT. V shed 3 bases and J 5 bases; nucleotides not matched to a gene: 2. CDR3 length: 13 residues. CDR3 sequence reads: CASSDRQGYGYTF. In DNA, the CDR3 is TGTGCCAGCAGTGATCGACAGGGGTATGGCTACACCTTC.

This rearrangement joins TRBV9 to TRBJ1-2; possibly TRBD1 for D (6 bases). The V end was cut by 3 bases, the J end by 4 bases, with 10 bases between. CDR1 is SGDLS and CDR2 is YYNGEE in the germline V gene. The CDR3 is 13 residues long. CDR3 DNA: TGTGCCAGCAGCGCCCAACAGGGCTATGGCTACACCTTC. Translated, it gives CASSAQQGYGYTF.

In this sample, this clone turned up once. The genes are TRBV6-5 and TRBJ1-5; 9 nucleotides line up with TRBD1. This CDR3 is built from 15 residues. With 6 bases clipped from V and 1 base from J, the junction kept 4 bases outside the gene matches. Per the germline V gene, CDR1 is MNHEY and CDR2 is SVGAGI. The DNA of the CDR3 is TGTGCCAGCAGAACCGACAGGGGGAGCAATCAGCCCCAGCATTTT. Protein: CASRTDRGSNQPQHF.

In nucleotides, the CDR3 is TGTGCCAGCAGCTCCCAAGCGGGGGCCTCCTACGAGCAGTACTTC. Protein product: CASSSQAGASYEQYF. The chain joins TRBV7-6 to TRBJ2-7; 8 bases are shared with TRBD2. Looked up from germline, CDR1 is SGHVS and CDR2 is FNYEAQ. The CDR3 covers 15 residues. Germline trimming cut 4 bases from V and 0 bases from J; bases unmatched to any gene: 5.